The rows below give T cell receptor beta chains drawn from one sample of a study of blood T cells in healthy people across ages. TCRdb ran MiXCR on the 5' RACE reads and lists one entry per CDR3 protein. The table lists almost 550,000 distinct CDR3 sequences, about 24% of them singletons. Separately, the same data were catalogued under a study of T cells of mothers and their children.

Sample: blood. The source of these receptors is a boy aged 10-17 years in good health. The conserved cysteine and the conserved F or W are not part of the CDR3 here. Only part of the rows carry a size: once, few, many, or a class if the clone is expanded.

j_gene: TRBJ2-1; abundance: NA; v_gene: TRBV6-4; CDR3aa: ASSVLSGPSSYNEQF
j_gene: TRBJ2-6; abundance: few; v_gene: TRBV12-3/TRBV12-4; CDR3aa: ASSHEGTGANVLT
j_gene: TRBJ1-1; abundance: NA; v_gene: TRBV5-1; CDR3aa: ASSLVTGLEAF
j_gene: TRBJ1-2; abundance: NA; v_gene: TRBV12-3/TRBV12-4; CDR3aa: ASSLVTGGIYGYT
j_gene: TRBJ1-1; abundance: NA; v_gene: TRBV5-1; CDR3aa: ASSMTGLGTEAF
j_gene: TRBJ1-2; abundance: NA; v_gene: TRBV28; CDR3aa: ASSLNTPRGIGYT
j_gene: TRBJ2-1; abundance: few; v_gene: TRBV7-2; CDR3aa: ASGAYLYNEQF
j_gene: TRBJ1-2; abundance: few; v_gene: TRBV12-3/TRBV12-4; CDR3aa: ASSPRQGTLYGYT
j_gene: TRBJ2-7; abundance: few; v_gene: TRBV29-1; CDR3aa: SVEIWTGYSSYEQY
j_gene: TRBJ1-4; abundance: NA; v_gene: TRBV27; CDR3aa: ASSFLGVNEKLF
j_gene: TRBJ1-1; abundance: NA; v_gene: TRBV15; CDR3aa: ATSRGGGGFTEAF
j_gene: NA; abundance: few; v_gene: TRBV9; CDR3aa: ASSVDGDTYEQY
j_gene: NA; abundance: NA; v_gene: TRBV28; CDR3aa: ASSFRTSGSPYEQY
j_gene: TRBJ1-2; abundance: NA; v_gene: TRBV7-2; CDR3aa: ASIPGQGSVGYT
j_gene: TRBJ1-2; abundance: NA; v_gene: TRBV19; CDR3aa: ASSIGADYGYT
j_gene: TRBJ1-1; abundance: once; v_gene: TRBV4-1; CDR3aa: ASSQERQGGNTEAF
j_gene: TRBJ1-1; abundance: few; v_gene: TRBV6-2/TRBV6-3; CDR3aa: ASRPWTGILEAF
j_gene: TRBJ1-1; abundance: NA; v_gene: TRBV29-1; CDR3aa: SAYPGVVSEAF
j_gene: TRBJ2-4; abundance: few; v_gene: TRBV7-9; CDR3aa: ASSIDRGRTNIQY
j_gene: TRBJ2-3; abundance: NA; v_gene: TRBV6-2/TRBV6-3; CDR3aa: ASKGIAGVGDTQY
j_gene: TRBJ1-6; abundance: NA; v_gene: TRBV3-1; CDR3aa: ASTETGGNSPLH
j_gene: TRBJ1-5; abundance: NA; v_gene: TRBV20-1; CDR3aa: SARSGLGGPQH
j_gene: TRBJ2-2; abundance: NA; v_gene: TRBV28; CDR3aa: ASTRSAGGYIGELF
j_gene: TRBJ2-3; abundance: NA; v_gene: TRBV19; CDR3aa: ASTGRADTQY
j_gene: TRBJ1-1; abundance: NA; v_gene: TRBV29-1; CDR3aa: SVESPGWDTEAF
j_gene: TRBJ2-3; abundance: NA; v_gene: TRBV25-1; CDR3aa: ASSEGSTSQY
j_gene: TRBJ1-1; abundance: NA; v_gene: TRBV7-9; CDR3aa: ASSSPTTLNTEAF
j_gene: TRBJ2-1; abundance: NA; v_gene: TRBV28; CDR3aa: ASSLKTSEQF
j_gene: TRBJ2-2; abundance: many; v_gene: TRBV27; CDR3aa: ASSFGGELF
j_gene: TRBJ2-5; abundance: few; v_gene: TRBV7-2; CDR3aa: ASSLVGTKQETQY
j_gene: TRBJ1-1; abundance: few; v_gene: TRBV27; CDR3aa: ASSLTTASTGTDATEAF
j_gene: TRBJ2-3; abundance: NA; v_gene: TRBV7-9; CDR3aa: ASSPYSGTGTDTQY
j_gene: TRBJ2-2; abundance: NA; v_gene: TRBV12-3/TRBV12-4; CDR3aa: ASSFVQGYTGELF
j_gene: NA; abundance: NA; v_gene: TRBV5-5; CDR3aa: ASTPRGTSYEQY
j_gene: TRBJ2-1; abundance: NA; v_gene: TRBV3-1; CDR3aa: ASSQDLEQF